The 26 T cell receptor beta chains below all came from one sample that was sequenced in a study of T-cell reconstitution after alpha-beta-depleted transplantation in children. Researchers prepared the TCRbeta library using unique molecular identifiers, the study reports. Via MiXCR, TCRdb re-called the PCR reads, giving one row per CDR3 protein. The profile shows approximately 420,000 distinct CDR3 sequences, 9.5% to 13% of them singletons. The sample in question was PBMCs from the stem cell graft donor, obtained from the stem cell graft. These TCRs come from a human donor who donated a stem cell graft to a child with acute myeloid leukemia.

The J gene is TRBJ2-7, the V gene TRBV20-1; 7 nucleotides match TRBD1. The CDR3 has 14 residues. The J segment lost 2 bases and the V segment lost 5 bases, leaving 9 bases of the junction unmatched. Germline CDR1 reads DFQATT; CDR2 reads SNEGSKA (reference sequence). The CDR3 is CSAVGTVNTYEQYF. For the CDR3, the DNA is TGCAGTGCTGTTGGGACAGTTAATACCTACGAGCAGTACTTC.

The chain links TRBV6-2 or TRBV6-3 to TRBJ2-1; the match to TRBD2 covers 12 bases. V shed 2 bases and J 4 bases; nucleotides not matched to a gene: 9. This CDR3 spans 18 amino acids. The V gene's germline CDR1 is MNHEY and CDR2 SVGEGT. CDR3 loop: CASSYDPSGRAWYNEQFF. The CDR3 coding sequence is TGTGCCAGCAGTTACGATCCTAGCGGGAGGGCCTGGTACAATGAGCAGTTCTTC.

The chain links TRBV7-8 to TRBJ1-5; a weak D match, TRBD1 (5 bases). Trimming took off 5 bases at V and 4 bases at J, with 15 bases between the two ends. The germline gives CDR1 SGHVS, CDR2 FQNEAQ. This CDR3 comprises 15 residues. The chain's CDR3 is CASSRQKAPNQPQHF. CDR3 nucleotide sequence: TGTGCCAGCAGCAGACAGAAGGCCCCTAATCAGCCCCAGCATTTT.

The rearrangement links TRBV20-1 to TRBJ2-5; D is perhaps TRBD1 (7 bases). Germline assignment: CDR1 DFQATT and CDR2 SNEGSKA (reference sequence). This CDR3 has 15 residues. The V end was cut by 0 bases, the J end by 4 bases, with 15 bases between. The CDR3 DNA reads as TGCAGTGCTAGAGATCCCAGGGGGGCCAGAGAGACCCAGTACTTC. Amino acid sequence: CSARDPRGARETQYF.

The chain is built from TRBV11-1 and TRBJ2-7, with 9 bases lining up with TRBD2. The V gene end was trimmed by 5 bases and the J gene end by 5 bases; junction bases not matched to a gene: 13. The germline CDR1 and CDR2 sequences are SGHAT and FQDESV (reference sequence). The length of the CDR3 is 16 residues. The CDR3 is CASSIRISGRIDEQYF. The CDR3 nucleotides read TGTGCCAGCAGCATACGGATTAGCGGGAGAATCGACGAGCAGTACTTC.

This clonotype was observed a handful of times. This chain connects TRBV3-1 to TRBJ2-5; D gene ambiguous. Germline lookup yields CDR1 LGHDT and CDR2 YNNKEL (reference sequence). Trimming cost V 1 base and J 0 bases, with 9 bases left between them. This CDR3 comprises 15 residues. The CDR3 coding sequence is TGTGCCAGCAGCCAAGCGCTGGATTACCAAGAGACCCAGTACTTC. Translation gives CASSQALDYQETQYF.

This clonotype was detected only a few times. The chain carries TRBV20-1 and TRBJ1-2; tentative D call: TRBD1 (6 bases). Trimming left V 6 bases short and J 0 bases short, with 8 bases between. Germline V CDR1 and CDR2: DFQATT, SNEGSKA (reference sequence). This CDR3 has 12 residues. The CDR3 sequence: CSARGPNYGYTF. CDR3 nucleotide sequence: TGCAGTGCCCGGGGGCCTAACTATGGCTACACCTTC.

The chain links TRBV18 to TRBJ1-2, with TRBD1 matching over 10 bases. The CDR3 is made up of 14 amino acids. Germline loops: CDR1 KGHSH, CDR2 LQKENI. V was clipped by 3 bases and J by 6 bases; unmatched bases: 4. CDR3 DNA sequence: TGTGCCAGCTCACCGGGACAGGGGAGTGATGGCTACACCTTC. Translating gives CASSPGQGSDGYTF.

V usage is TRBV6-1 and J usage is TRBJ2-1, with 14 positions matching TRBD2. With V trimmed by 11 bases and J by 6 bases, 12 bases remained unmatched. Germline V gene data show CDR1 as MNHNS and CDR2 as SASEGT. The CDR3 has 16 residues. The CDR3 loop is CAANGLAGGSGNEQFF. CDR3 nucleotides: TGTGCCGCAAACGGACTAGCGGGGGGATCGGGCAATGAGCAGTTCTTC.

This sequence joins TRBV7-9 and TRBJ2-7, with D unresolved. Trimming shortened V by 2 bases and J by 0 bases, and 8 bases separated the two germline ends. Germline V gives CDR1 SEHNR, CDR2 FQNEAQ (reference sequence). This CDR3 comprises 14 residues. CDR3 sequence reads: CASSLRERSYEQYF. DNA for the CDR3: TGTGCCAGCAGCTTACGAGAGCGCTCCTACGAGCAGTACTTC.

This chain uses TRBV5-6 with TRBJ2-5; no firm D call. Germline CDR1 reads SGHDT; CDR2 reads YYEEEE. This CDR3 comprises 14 residues. V lost 1 base to trimming and J lost 4 bases, with 11 bases between them. The CDR3 sequence: CASSLLAARETQYF. The CDR3 DNA reads as TGTGCCAGCAGCTTGTTGGCAGCAAGAGAGACCCAGTACTTC.

There are many counts of this clonotype. V gene TRBV21-1 combines with J gene TRBJ2-7. TRBV21-1 is marked as a pseudogene. The CDR3 has 14 residues. CDR3 amino acids: CASRTRRDFYEQYF. The CDR3 DNA reads TGTGCCAGCAGAACCCGAAGGGACTTCTACGAGCAGTACTTC.

This clonotype was seen a few times. The junction and the germline gene differ at one end; a read error may be behind it. The J gene is TRBJ1-2, the V gene TRBV3-1; 8 bases match TRBD1. Germline V gene lookup returns CDR1 LGHDT and CDR2 YNNKEL (reference sequence). This CDR3 is 14 amino acids long. CDR3 loop: CASSQDFDRGGVSF. The CDR3 DNA reads TGTGCCAGCAGCCAAGATTTCGACAGGGGAGGGGTATCGTTC. The whole variable domain, remainder taken from reference TRBV3-1 and TRBJ1-2, is DTAVSQTPKYLVTQMGNDKSIKCEQNLGHDTMYWYKQDSKKFLKIMFSYNNKELIINETVPNRFSPKSPDKAHLNLHINSLELGDSAVYFCASSQDFDRGGVSFGSGTRLTVV.

This clonotype was detected a few times. This chain connects TRBV5-1 to TRBJ2-7; the D call may be TRBD1 or TRBD2 (6 bases each). V lost 4 bases and J 4 bases, leaving 24 bases between the germline ends. The CDR3 sequence is 17 residues long. Germline assignment: CDR1 SGHRS and CDR2 YFSETQ. CDR3 loop: CASSPRLLALGGYEQYF. DNA for the CDR3: TGCGCCAGCAGCCCGCGACTACTAGCCCTAGGGGGGTACGAGCAGTACTTC.

V gene TRBV20-1 combines with J gene TRBJ2-1, with 8 bases identical to TRBD1. This CDR3 region has 13 residues. Germline V CDR1 and CDR2: DFQATT, SNEGSKA (reference sequence). V dropped 6 bases and J dropped 9; count of bases not matched to a gene: 10. The CDR3 DNA follows: TGCAGTGCGCGCCGGACAGGGTCTGGTGAGCAGTTCTTC. Its protein is CSARRTGSGEQFF.

The chain is built from TRBV19 and TRBJ2-1; maybe TRBD1 (6 bases). CDR3 length: 16 residues. The germline gives CDR1 LNHDA, CDR2 SQIVND (reference sequence). Trimming took 1 base from V and 4 from J, leaving 14 bases between them. The CDR3 DNA follows: TGTGCCAGTAGTATAGGTCGGACAGCGGAATACAATGAGCAGTTCTTC. It translates to CASSIGRTAEYNEQFF.

This chain joins TRBV6-2 or TRBV6-3 and TRBJ2-7; no definite D call. V lost 5 bases, J lost 3 bases, and 5 bases lay in between. Germline V gives CDR1 MNHEY, CDR2 SVGEGT. This CDR3 comprises 11 residues. CDR3 coding DNA: TGTGCCAGCAGTCAAAACTACGAGCAGTACGTC. This codes for CASSQNYEQYV.

The chain joins TRBV9 to TRBJ2-7; 12 bases line up with TRBD2. CDR1 is SGDLS and CDR2 is YYNGEE in the germline V gene. This CDR3 region has 16 residues. Unmatched junction bases numbered 9, after V lost 4 bases and J lost 4 bases. For the CDR3, the DNA is TGTGCCAGCAGCCCAGTTACTAGCGGGAGGACGTACGAGCAGTACTTC. Translated, it gives CASSPVTSGRTYEQYF. The full variable domain, rest sourced from reference TRBV9 and TRBJ2-7, is DSGVTQTPKHLITATGQRVTLRCSPRSGDLSVYWYQQSLDQGLQFLIQYYNGEERAKGNILERFSAQQFPDLHSELNLSSLELGDSALYFCASSPVTSGRTYEQYFGPGTRLTVT.

This clonotype was detected once. The gene calls are TRBV14 and TRBJ2-3; D might be TRBD2 (6 bases). With 2 bases removed from V and 7 bases from J, the gap between germline ends came to 13 bases. The length of the CDR3 is 14 residues. CDR1 is SGHDN and CDR2 is FVKESK in the germline V gene. The CDR3 loop is CASSQLAFIHTQYF. The CDR3 DNA is TGTGCCAGCAGCCAACTAGCGTTCATTCATACGCAGTATTTT.

This chain connects TRBV6-1 to TRBJ2-3, with TRBD2 matching 8 bases. Germline V gives CDR1 MNHNS, CDR2 SASEGT. Trimming at V came to 6 bases and at J to 8 bases, leaving 10 bases not matched to a gene. The CDR3 runs 14 residues. CDR3 in amino acids: CASSRAGERGTQYF. Here the CDR3 DNA reads TGTGCCAGCAGCCGAGCGGGGGAGAGGGGTACGCAGTATTTT.

The rearrangement joins TRBV9 to TRBJ2-5; TRBD2 agrees at 7 bases. Germline V gives CDR1 SGDLS, CDR2 YYNGEE. The CDR3 runs to 14 residues. Losses at the gene ends were 3 bases for V and 1 base for J; bases not matched to a gene: 3. CDR3 in DNA: TGTGCCAGCAGCGGCGGGGGATTCCAAGAGACCCAGTACTTC. Its translation is CASSGGGFQETQYF.

This clonotype was seen ten or more times. This sequence joins TRBV12-3 or TRBV12-4 and TRBJ2-1, with a tentative D call TRBD2 (5 bases). Trimming took off 6 bases at V and 2 bases at J, with 8 bases between the two ends. The CDR3 is made up of 13 amino acids. CDR3 sequence reads: CASRRTAYNEQFF. The DNA for the CDR3 is TGTGCCAGCAGGAGGACTGCCTACAATGAGCAGTTCTTC.

CDR3 region: CASGLRDRFYEQYF. Written as DNA, the CDR3 is TGTGCCAGCGGCCTCAGGGACAGGTTCTACGAGCAGTACTTC. The V and J genes are TRBV6-1 and TRBJ2-7; TRBD1 matches 8 bases. The CDR3 is made up of 14 amino acids. V gave up 8 bases and J gave up 3 bases; unmatched junction bases: 9. Germline lookup yields CDR1 MNHNS and CDR2 SASEGT.

This clonotype was seen ten or more times. V is TRBV5-1 and J is TRBJ1-3; maybe TRBD1 (5 bases). The CDR3 is 15 amino acids. Between the trimmed V and J ends, which lost 0 bases and 0 bases, there was a span of 7 bases. The V gene's germline CDR1 is SGHRS and CDR2 YFSETQ. For the CDR3, the DNA is TGCGCCAGCAGCTTGGCCGGGGGCTCTGGAAACACCATATATTTT. This sequence encodes CASSLAGGSGNTIYF.

The chain is built from TRBV20-1 and TRBJ1-5; TRBD1 matches 7 bases. The ends lost 6 bases at V and 5 bases at J; junction bases unmatched: 7. The CDR3 is 13 amino acids. Germline V gene lookup returns CDR1 DFQATT and CDR2 SNEGSKA (reference sequence). CDR3 sequence (DNA): TGCAGTGCGATGACAGGGAATGATCAGCCCCAGCATTTT. It specifies CSAMTGNDQPQHF.

Concerning this clonotype: An end of the junction differs from the germline gene, which may be a read error. The chain employs TRBV12-3 or TRBV12-4 and TRBJ2-1, with D uncertain. The CDR3 is 13 residues long. This CDR3 reads CASRLGRINEQFF. CDR3 nucleotides: TGTGCCAGCAGGTTAGGTCGGATTAATGAGCAGTTCTTC.